This TCR beta chain comes out of a study of PD-L1 blockade in urothelial cancer. The wider study: About nine tenths of the roughly 29 patients comprised males who had bladder-origin urothelial cancer.

Time point here: peripheral blood 6 weeks after treatment start. The table came from immunoSEQ multiplex PCR; TCRdb's copy has only in-frame clones and leaves some out. This sample has fewer than 85,000 clones, with approximately 91% found just once. Germline loops: CDR1 MNHNS, CDR2 SASEGT. The CDR3 extends over 16 amino acids. Trimming shortened V by 2 bases and J by 4 bases, and 17 bases separated the two germline ends. The V call is TRBV6-1, the J call TRBJ2-5; perhaps TRBD1 as D (5 bases). The origin of this receptor is a man aged 55 to 70 with urothelial cancer. The sample in question was PBMCs, obtained around atezolizumab (anti-PD-L1) treatment. The CDR3 protein is CASSESQGWGVETQYF. The CDR3 DNA reads as TGTGCCAGCAGTGAATCGCAGGGCTGGGGTGTAGAGACCCAGTACTTC.